This TCR beta chain was documented in a study of CD8 T cell repertoires and HIV-1 epitope variants. About the research overall: T cells were stimulated with Twenty-five Gag and Nef peptides separately. Controls were a CMV, EBV and flu peptide pool, Ebola AY9 negative control, and no-peptide well. IL-2, IL-7 and IL-15 were added on days 3 and 7 of approximately 9-day cultures. Separate from the cultures, 1M uncultured T cells served as baseline.

Germline V CDR1 and CDR2: SEHNR, FQNEAQ (reference sequence). V was shortened by 5 bases and J by 5 bases, with 3 bases between the two germline ends. The CDR3 runs to 10 residues. Produced via immunoSEQ multiplex PCR; TCRdb's table is partial and in-frame only. This table holds 95,000 or so clones, roughly 80% found once. This receptor was obtained from a male donor with HIV. Sequencing was done on a sample of uncultured baseline CD8+ T cells from peripheral blood mononuclear cells (PBMCs). The chain carries TRBV7-9 and TRBJ1-2, with no clear D. As DNA, the CDR3 is TGTGCCAGCAGCGAATATGGCTACACCTTC. Protein sequence: CASSEYGYTF.